The 19 T cell receptor beta chains in this list originate from one sample, sequenced in a study of blood T cell repertoires in COVID-19. The method was immunoSEQ multiplex PCR; TCRdb's version includes in-frame clones alone and lacks a portion of them. The sample lists around 180,000 clones; about 86% were seen once. The sample was peripheral blood. The receptors here all came from a man in his 70s with active or convalescent COVID-19.

Here the CDR3 DNA reads TGTGCCAGCAGTTTACTCCCCCCGGAGATCTCCTACGAGCAGTACTTC. Protein sequence: CASSLLPPEISYEQYF. The V gene is TRBV27, the J gene TRBJ2-7, with no clear D. V gave up 2 bases and J gave up 0 bases, with 14 bases separating them. CDR3 length: 16 residues. In germline, CDR1 is MNHEY, CDR2 SMNVEV (reference sequence).

This clone is a singleton in its sample. The chain links TRBV7-9 to TRBJ1-1; D unclear. The V end lost 3 bases, the J end lost 3 bases, and 8 bases lay between the germline ends. In germline, CDR1 is SEHNR, CDR2 FQNEAQ (reference sequence). The CDR3 consists of 13 residues. CDR3 loop: CASSFAADTEAFF. The CDR3 DNA reads TGTGCCAGCAGCTTTGCGGCTGACACTGAAGCTTTCTTT.

The chain combines TRBV6-5 with TRBJ2-2, with no clear D. In germline, CDR1 is MNHEY, CDR2 SVGAGI. The CDR3 extends over 15 amino acids. Trimming removed 2 bases at V and 1 base at J, with 8 bases between. The CDR3 loop is CASSYERLNTGELFF. In DNA, the CDR3 is TGTGCCAGCAGTTACGAGCGATTGAACACCGGGGAGCTGTTTTTT.

The rearrangement uses TRBV2 and TRBJ2-7; weak D call: TRBD1 (5 bases). The CDR3 is made up of 12 amino acids. Per the germline V gene, CDR1 is SNHLY and CDR2 is FYNNEI. V was pared by 4 bases and J by 7 bases, with 11 bases between. CDR3 sequence reads: CASSGQFREQYF. CDR3 nucleotides: TGTGCCAGCAGTGGACAGTTTCGGGAGCAGTACTTC.

This rearrangement joins TRBV7-8 to TRBJ2-1; 7 bases are shared with TRBD2. The CDR3 consists of 15 residues. CDR1 is SGHVS, CDR2 FQNEAQ, per germline. Trimming at V came to 5 bases and at J to 4 bases, leaving 8 bases not matched to a gene. CDR3 residues: CASSRTRGKYNEQFF. CDR3 DNA: TGTGCCAGCAGCCGGACTAGGGGAAAATACAATGAGCAGTTCTTC.

The V gene is TRBV6-1, the J gene TRBJ1-1; D possibly corresponds to TRBD1 (5 bases). The CDR3 runs 13 residues. Germline loops: CDR1 MNHNS, CDR2 SASEGT. The V end was cut by 2 bases, the J end by 10 bases, with 14 bases between. DNA for the CDR3: TGTGCCAGCAGTGAACGCGAGGGACTTAGAGCTTTCTTT. Its translation is CASSEREGLRAFF.

The chain is built from TRBV19 and TRBJ2-7, with 9 bases matching TRBD2. The junction had 15 bases not matched to a gene; V was cut back by 10 bases and J by 2 bases. The CDR3 is 16 amino acids. Germline V gene lookup returns CDR1 LNHDA and CDR2 SQIVND (reference sequence). CDR3 protein: CATKPHSGSGTYEQYF. In nucleotides, the CDR3 is TGTGCCACCAAACCCCATAGCGGGAGTGGAACCTACGAGCAGTACTTC. The whole variable domain, remainder taken from reference TRBV19 and TRBJ2-7, is DGGITQSPKYLFRKEGQNVTLSCEQNLNHDAMYWYRQDPGQGLRLIYYSQIVNDFQKGDIAEGYSVSREKKESFPLTVTSAQKNPTAFYLCATKPHSGSGTYEQYFGPGTRLTVT.

The J gene is TRBJ2-1, the V gene TRBV6-5; the D gene is possibly TRBD2 (5 bases). Trimming left V 3 bases short and J 10 bases short, with 10 bases between. This CDR3 contains 12 residues. Germline values: CDR1 MNHEY, CDR2 SVGAGI. In DNA form, the CDR3 reads TGTGCCAGCAGTTATCTGGGAGCGGAGCAGTTCTTC. Protein: CASSYLGAEQFF.

The V and J genes are TRBV12-5 and TRBJ2-1, with 12 bases lining up with TRBD2. With V trimmed by 6 bases and J by 6 bases, 6 bases remained unmatched. Germline CDR1 reads LGHNT; CDR2 reads FRNRAP. CDR3 length equals 15 residues. This CDR3 reads CASGKLAGGLNEQFF. The CDR3 DNA follows: TGTGCTAGTGGCAAACTAGCGGGAGGACTCAATGAGCAGTTCTTC.

V usage is TRBV6-5 and J usage is TRBJ1-1; D uncertain. This CDR3 is 13 amino acids long. The V and J ends lost 6 bases and 0 bases respectively, with 8 bases between them. Germline V gene lookup returns CDR1 MNHEY and CDR2 SVGAGI. CDR3: CASRRFMNTEAFF. CDR3 in DNA: TGTGCCAGCAGGAGGTTTATGAACACTGAAGCTTTCTTT.

V usage is TRBV6-5 and J usage is TRBJ1-5; 7 nucleotides agree with TRBD1. J lost 3 bases, V lost 5 bases, and 7 bases had no gene match. Germline V gene data show CDR1 as MNHEY and CDR2 as SVGAGI. This CDR3 region has 15 residues. The CDR3 here is CASSTRTGYNQPQHF. The CDR3 DNA sequence: TGTGCCAGCAGTACCCGGACAGGCTACAATCAGCCCCAGCATTTT.

On this clone itself: Other DNA sequences in the same sample also yield this CDR3. The chain uses TRBV18 and TRBJ1-2, with 10 bases matching TRBD1. V was clipped by 3 bases and J by 5 bases; unmatched bases: 6. Per the germline V gene, CDR1 is KGHSH and CDR2 is LQKENI. This CDR3 region has 15 residues. The CDR3 sequence is CASSPRDRGRYGYTF. CDR3 nucleotides: TGTGCCAGCTCACCCCGGGACAGGGGTAGGTATGGCTACACCTTC.

The V and J genes are TRBV11-2 and TRBJ2-1, with TRBD2 matching over 10 bases. CDR3 length equals 15 residues. In germline, CDR1 is SGHAT, CDR2 FQNNGV. The ends lost 8 bases at V and 4 bases at J; junction bases unmatched: 8. The CDR3 spells CASPPGTSVYNEQFF. As DNA, the CDR3 is TGTGCCAGCCCACCCGGGACTAGCGTTTACAATGAGCAGTTCTTC.

The chain combines TRBV30 with TRBJ1-5; 9 nucleotides match TRBD1. Trimming took 3 bases from V and 8 from J; bases not matched to a gene: 8. The germline V gene has CDR1 GTSNPN and CDR2 SVGIG (reference sequence). This CDR3 spans 14 amino acids. This CDR3 is CAWSRGQGREPQHF. CDR3 bases: TGTGCCTGGAGCCGAGGACAGGGGCGTGAGCCCCAGCATTTT.

This chain connects TRBV3-1 (or the pseudogene TRBV3-2) to TRBJ2-1; TRBD2 aligns across 7 bases. V shed 4 bases, J shed 4 bases, and the junction held 13 bases outside the gene matches. This CDR3 comprises 17 residues. CDR1 and CDR2 (germline): LGHDT, YNNKEL (reference sequence). As DNA, the CDR3 is TGTGCCAGCAGCCTACCGACTCTCCAGCGGGGTTACAATGAGCAGTTCTTC. This codes for CASSLPTLQRGYNEQFF.

This clone was detected only a few times. This chain joins TRBV29-1 and TRBJ1-4, with D uncertain. Germline loops: CDR1 SQVTM, CDR2 ANQGSEA. The CDR3 totals 11 residues. Between the trimmed V and J ends, which lost 4 bases and 4 bases, there was a span of 4 bases. The CDR3 spells CSVGSNEKLFF. CDR3 nucleotide sequence: TGCAGCGTTGGCAGTAATGAAAAACTGTTTTTT.

The chain links TRBV30 to TRBJ1-3, with D perhaps matching TRBD1 (6 bases). Germline CDR1 reads GTSNPN; CDR2 reads SVGIG (reference sequence). With 3 bases removed from V and 0 bases from J, the gap between germline ends came to 15 bases. The CDR3 is 16 residues long. DNA for the CDR3: TGTGCCTGGAGAACGTCGGACAGCCGCTCTGGAAACACCATATATTTT. Translation gives CAWRTSDSRSGNTIYF.

The chain links TRBV19 to TRBJ1-2; 7 bases are shared with TRBD1. The length of the CDR3 is 15 residues. The V gene end was trimmed by 5 bases and the J gene end by 7 bases; junction bases not matched to a gene: 13. Germline V lookup: CDR1 LNHDA, CDR2 SQIVND (reference sequence). CDR3 residues: CASSPTGVQVGGYTF. The CDR3 DNA reads TGTGCCAGTAGTCCTACAGGGGTTCAAGTCGGTGGCTACACCTTC. Variable domain in full (rest from reference TRBV19 and TRBJ1-2): DGGITQSPKYLFRKEGQNVTLSCEQNLNHDAMYWYRQDPGQGLRLIYYSQIVNDFQKGDIAEGYSVSREKKESFPLTVTSAQKNPTAFYLCASSPTGVQVGGYTFGSGTRLTVV.

This sequence joins TRBV7-3 and TRBJ2-1, with no clear D. The germline CDR1 and CDR2 sequences are SGHTA and FQGTGA. This CDR3 contains 17 residues. Deletions cut 2 bases from V and 2 bases from J, with 16 bases between. The CDR3 nucleotides are TGTGCCAGCAGCTTATACGCCGGAGACCTCCCCTACAATGAGCAGTTCTTC. Translation gives CASSLYAGDLPYNEQFF.